This passage covers 9 T cell receptor beta chains from one sample sequenced in a study of CD8+ T cells in alopecia areata. Extracted from the samples, RNA was reverse transcribed into cDNA to serve as the sequencing template. Repertoires were generated with immunoSEQ multiplex PCR, while TCRdb's copy carries only in-frame clones and drops some. The data show approximately 150,000 clones, with about half seen just once and over 0.75% held by the top ten. The sample in question was CD4+ T cells sorted from blood, obtained at week 0. The receptors were sampled from a human donor with alopecia areata.

This clone was seen a few times. The chain uses TRBV30 and TRBJ2-3, with 10 nucleotides matching TRBD2. V lost 2 bases to trimming and J lost 8 bases; unmatched junction nucleotides: 7. Looked up from germline, CDR1 is GTSNPN and CDR2 is SVGIG (reference sequence). The CDR3 consists of 14 residues. CDR3 residues: CAWSRPSGSFTQYF. The CDR3, as DNA: TGTGCCTGGAGTAGGCCTAGCGGGAGTTTTACGCAGTATTTT.

This clone was picked up a small number of times. The rearrangement links TRBV11-2 to TRBJ1-5; the D is unclear. This CDR3 comprises 15 residues. The V end lost 8 bases, the J end lost 0 bases, and 14 bases lay between the germline ends. Germline loops: CDR1 SGHAT, CDR2 FQNNGV. CDR3 protein: CASSDGIYSNQPQHF. The CDR3 bases are TGTGCCAGCTCAGACGGAATTTATAGCAATCAGCCCCAGCATTTT.

This clone was picked up a small number of times. This chain links TRBV6-6 with TRBJ2-2; D is uncertain. Germline V gene sequence: CDR1 MNHNY, CDR2 SVGAGI (reference sequence). The CDR3 is 13 residues long. V lost 6 bases to trimming and J lost 3 bases, with 8 bases between them. The CDR3 DNA is TGTGCCAGCAGCCGAATCTACACCGGGGAGCTGTTTTTT. Its translation is CASSRIYTGELFF.

This clone was detected only once. V usage is TRBV30 and J usage is TRBJ1-2; D remains unclear. Deletions cut 0 bases from V and 6 bases from J, with 5 bases between. The CDR3 has 11 amino acids. Germline values: CDR1 GTSNPN, CDR2 SVGIG (reference sequence). The CDR3 DNA sequence: TGTGCCTGGAGTGTACTAGATGGCTACACCTTC. Its protein is CAWSVLDGYTF. Full variable domain (rest looked up from reference TRBV30 and TRBJ1-2): SQTIHQWPATLVQPVGSPLSLECTVEGTSNPNLYWYRQAAGRGLQLLFYSVGIGQISSEVPQNLSASRPQDRQFILSSKKLLLSDSGFYLCAWSVLDGYTFGSGTRLTVV.

This clone has a handful of counts. V is TRBV7-2 and J is TRBJ2-1; TRBD1 matches at 9 bases. The germline CDR1 and CDR2 sequences are SGHTA and FQGNSA. V lost 3 bases to trimming and J lost 10 bases; unmatched junction nucleotides: 7. This CDR3 contains 14 residues. In DNA, the CDR3 is TGTGCCAGCAGCTTGGGACAGGGATTGCGGGAGCAGTTCTTC. This sequence encodes CASSLGQGLREQFF.

This clone was counted many times. This chain connects TRBV9 to TRBJ2-4; 7 bases are a match to TRBD1. The CDR3 spans 16 residues. Germline values: CDR1 SGDLS, CDR2 YYNGEE. V shed 0 bases, J shed 7 bases, and the junction held 10 bases outside the gene matches. CDR3 region: CASSVAGWGTENIQYF. The CDR3 nucleotides read TGTGCCAGCAGCGTAGCGGGCTGGGGGACAGAGAACATTCAGTACTTC.

The V and J genes are TRBV7-2 and TRBJ2-5, with D perhaps TRBD2 (5 bases). Germline V gene lookup returns CDR1 SGHTA and CDR2 FQGNSA. The V gene lost 2 bases and the J gene lost 7 bases, with 20 bases spanning the gap. This CDR3 spans 16 amino acids. CDR3 protein: CASSLIVGMSVGTQYF. The CDR3 bases are TGTGCCAGCAGCTTAATTGTCGGGATGAGCGTGGGGACCCAGTACTTC.

The chain has TRBV6-5 and TRBJ2-6; D may be TRBD1 or TRBD2 (5 bases each). The CDR3 is 15 residues long. Trimming removed 6 bases at V and 4 bases at J, with 13 bases between. Germline V gene data show CDR1 as MNHEY and CDR2 as SVGAGI. The CDR3, as DNA: TGTGCCAGCAGGAGAGGGGTGAGAGGGGCCAACGTCCTGACTTTC. This gives the protein CASRRGVRGANVLTF.

The rearrangement uses TRBV10-3 and TRBJ2-4, with no clear D. V was clipped by 11 bases and J by 2 bases, with 13 bases between them. The CDR3 consists of 13 residues. The germline V gene encodes CDR1 ENHRY and CDR2 SYGVKD. The CDR3 nucleotides are TGTGCCGCGCAAACAGCCCCCAAAAACATTCAGTACTTC. This gives the protein CAAQTAPKNIQYF.